This is a list of T cell receptor beta chains from one sample in a study of cytomegalovirus exposure and HLA in healthy donors. Libraries were prepared by immunoSEQ multiplex PCR; TCRdb keeps only in-frame clonotypes and omits some of them. The table has around 140,000 clones, 73% seen once. Material: PBMCs. All receptors come from a woman between 18 and 29 years old in good health and CMV-seronegative. The CDR3 runs from the conserved cysteine through the conserved F or W. The D gene is left open where the match is weak. The size entry is marked missing in some rows and otherwise reads once, few, many or a size class.

d_call j_call clone_size v_call cdr3_aa cdr3_nt
TRBD1 TRBJ1-2 - TRBV28 CASSSLGTGAPSRYGYTF TGTGCCAGCAGTTCCCTCGGGACAGGGGCGCCGTCGCGCTATGGCTACACCTTC
- TRBJ2-7 - TRBV7-8 CASSDRGHIYEQYF TGTGCCAGCAGCGATAGAGGACACATCTACGAGCAGTACTTC
TRBD1 TRBJ1-1 - TRBV6-1 CASIPNRGPTEAFF TGTGCCAGCATTCCCAACAGGGGACCCACTGAAGCTTTCTTT
- TRBJ2-1 - TRBV21-1 CASSKRDRGSSNEQFF TGTGCCAGCAGCAAAAGGGACAGGGGGAGCAGCAATGAGCAGTTCTTC
TRBD2 TRBJ2-1 - TRBV27 CASSTSGSYNEQFF TGTGCCAGCAGTACTAGCGGCTCCTACAATGAGCAGTTCTTC
- TRBJ1-3 - TRBV28 CASSLGAPNTIYF TGTGCCAGCAGTTTAGGAGCCCCGAACACCATATATTTT
- TRBJ2-3 - TRBV4-1 CASSQVGLPTDTQYF TGCGCCAGCAGCCAGGTCGGACTACCCACAGATACGCAGTATTTT
TRBD2 TRBJ2-3 - TRBV7-6 CASSGGTSGRWDTQYF TGTGCCAGCAGCGGGGGGACTAGCGGGAGATGGGATACGCAGTATTTT
- TRBJ1-2 - TRBV6-6 CASSAGEGYTF TGTGCCAGCAGTGCAGGGGAAGGCTACACCTTC
- TRBJ2-5 - TRBV27 CASKLQGGGETQYF TGTGCCAGCAAATTACAGGGGGGGGGAGAGACCCAGTACTTC
TRBD1 TRBJ1-5 - TRBV28 CASSLGQISGDDQPQHF TGTGCCAGCAGTTTGGGACAGATCTCGGGTGATGATCAGCCCCAGCATTTT
- TRBJ2-7 once TRBV4-1 CASSQGIGEAEQYF TGCGCCAGCAGCCAAGGGATAGGGGAAGCCGAGCAGTACTTC
TRBD1 TRBJ2-7 - TRBV11-2 CASSLGTGSFDEQYF TGTGCCAGCAGCTTGGGGACAGGTAGTTTCGACGAGCAGTACTTC
TRBD1 TRBJ1-1 - TRBV6-5 CATYDRGRTEAFF TGTGCCACCTACGACAGGGGAAGAACTGAAGCTTTCTTT
- TRBJ2-7 - TRBV5-1 CASSLMTQTYEQYF TGCGCCAGCAGCTTGATGACTCAGACCTACGAGCAGTACTTC
- TRBJ1-3 - TRBV7-8 CASSLTSTGTYF TGTGCCAGCAGCTTAACTTCCACAGGGACATATTTT
- TRBJ1-4 - TRBV9 CASSVAAGRSNEKLFF TGTGCCAGCAGCGTAGCGGCAGGGAGGTCTAATGAAAAACTGTTTTTT
TRBD2 TRBJ2-1 - TRBV15 CATSLAGGPGNEQFF TGTGCCACCAGCCTAGCGGGAGGGCCGGGGAATGAGCAGTTCTTC
- TRBJ2-3 - TRBV7-3 CASSLKGSTDTQYF TGTGCCAGCAGCTTGAAGGGGAGCACAGATACGCAGTATTTT
- TRBJ2-3 - TRBV14 CASSQARVGDTQYF TGTGCCAGCAGCCAAGCTCGGGTTGGGGATACGCAGTATTTT
- TRBJ2-3 few TRBV7-2 CASSYRLRVDTQYF TGTGCCAGCAGCTACCGCCTTAGAGTAGATACGCAGTATTTT
- TRBJ1-6 - TRBV5-1 CASSGRESVDSPLHF TGCGCCAGCAGCGGCCGGGAGTCTGTGGATTCACCCCTCCACTTT
TRBD1 TRBJ2-7 - TRBV28 CAVAGGGQGAYEQYF TGTGCAGTCGCTGGGGGAGGACAGGGGGCCTACGAACAGTACTTC
- TRBJ2-3 - TRBV27 CASRLATSTDTQYF TGTGCCAGCAGGTTAGCGACTAGCACAGATACGCAGTATTTT
- TRBJ1-6 - TRBV18 CASSPGQGRSPLHF TGTGCCAGCTCGCCGGGCCAGGGCCGGTCACCCCTCCACTTT
TRBD1 TRBJ1-6 few TRBV30 CAWSVGQGGSPLHF TGTGCCTGGAGTGTAGGACAGGGAGGGTCACCCCTCCACTTT
- TRBJ2-3 - TRBV5-1 CASSLGGSTDTQYF TGCGCCAGCAGCTTGGGCGGCAGCACAGATACGCAGTATTTT
- TRBJ2-6 - TRBV27 CASSFAGSSGANVLTF TGTGCCAGCAGTTTTGCAGGAAGCTCTGGGGCCAACGTCCTGACTTTC
TRBD1 TRBJ1-2 few TRBV7-8 CASSLQGQEPHDYGYTF TGTGCCAGCAGCTTACAGGGACAGGAACCCCACGACTATGGCTACACCTTC
- TRBJ2-7 once TRBV5-8 CASSFRDSYEQYF TGTGCCAGCAGCTTTCGGGACTCCTACGAGCAGTACTTC
- TRBJ2-3 - TRBV4-2 CASSQEWSGTDTQYF TGTGCCAGCAGCCAAGAGTGGTCGGGGACAGATACGCAGTATTTT
- TRBJ2-1 once TRBV27 CASSLPGDNEQFF TGTGCCAGCAGTTTACCGGGGGACAATGAGCAGTTCTTC
TRBD2 TRBJ2-5 - TRBV7-2 CASSLLAGGQETQYF TGTGCCAGCAGCTTATTAGCGGGAGGGCAAGAGACCCAGTACTTC
- TRBJ1-1 - TRBV19 CASADLVPMNTEAFF TGTGCCAGTGCCGACTTAGTTCCCATGAACACTGAAGCTTTCTTT
- TRBJ2-1 - TRBV5-6 CASSPEERAVYNEQFF TGTGCCAGCAGTCCGGAAGAGAGGGCGGTCTACAATGAGCAGTTCTTC
TRBD1 TRBJ1-5 - TRBV19 CASKITGGQPQHF TGTGCCAGTAAAATAACAGGGGGACAGCCCCAGCATTTT
TRBD1 TRBJ1-1 few TRBV2 CASSGQGYTEAFF TGTGCCAGCAGTGGACAGGGGTACACTGAAGCTTTCTTT
- TRBJ2-2 - TRBV4-3 CASSREQGNTGELFF TGCGCCAGCAGCCGCGAACAGGGGAACACCGGGGAGCTGTTTTTT
TRBD2 TRBJ2-3 few TRBV6-4 CASSDGTSGADTQYF TGTGCCAGCAGTGACGGGACTAGCGGGGCAGATACGCAGTATTTT
- TRBJ2-1 - TRBV29-1 CSTGLTNEQFF TGCAGCACGGGACTTACTAATGAGCAGTTCTTC
TRBD1 TRBJ2-6 - TRBV10-3 CAISDPGGGSGANVLTF TGTGCCATCAGTGACCCAGGGGGCGGCTCTGGGGCCAACGTCCTGACTTTC
- TRBJ1-5 - TRBV27 CASSFDSYSNQPQHF TGTGCCAGCAGTTTTGACAGCTATAGCAATCAGCCCCAGCATTTT
- TRBJ2-1 - TRBV27 CASRETNTDYILGNEQFF TGTGCCAGCAGGGAGACCAACACGGACTACATTTTGGGGAATGAGCAGTTCTTC
TRBD1 TRBJ2-7 - TRBV29-1 CSVGGLTGAVEQYF TGCAGCGTTGGGGGATTGACAGGGGCTGTCGAGCAGTACTTC
TRBD1 TRBJ1-2 - TRBV7-2 CASSLQNRGLIEGYTF TGTGCCAGCAGCTTACAAAACAGGGGGCTCATAGAAGGCTACACCTTC
TRBD1 TRBJ2-2 - TRBV12-5 CASALGTANTGELFF TGTGCTAGTGCGTTAGGGACAGCTAACACCGGGGAGCTGTTTTTT
- TRBJ1-3 - TRBV4-3 CASSQDAGENTIYF TGCGCCAGCAGCCAAGATGCAGGCGAAAACACCATATATTTT
TRBD1 TRBJ2-7 - TRBV11-2 CASRGKQGNTYEQYF TGTGCCAGCAGGGGGAAACAGGGGAATACCTACGAGCAGTACTTC
- TRBJ1-2 - TRBV28 CASSTKRGNPNYGYTF TGTGCCAGCAGTACGAAAAGGGGGAACCCAAACTATGGCTACACCTTC
- TRBJ1-1 - TRBV11-2 CASSTGVAEAFF TGTGCCAGCAGTACAGGAGTCGCTGAAGCTTTCTTT